These 25 T cell receptor beta chains share one sample of origin, sequenced in a study of CD8 T cells in Susac syndrome. Random hexamers were used to reverse transcribe an amount of about 0.45 to 1 ug RNA. TCRdb re-called the immunoSEQ multiplex PCR reads with MiXCR, one entry per CDR3 protein. The sample yields around 100,000 distinct CDR3 sequences, 95% seen once. Sample: CD8+ T cells from PBMCs. These receptors were collected from a human donor with Susac syndrome.

This clonotype was found once. The chain links TRBV5-1 to TRBJ2-5; TRBD2 matches 9 bases. The CDR3 runs to 16 residues. V lost 4 bases to trimming and J lost 5 bases; unmatched junction nucleotides: 12. In germline, CDR1 is SGHRS, CDR2 YFSETQ. The CDR3 DNA reads as TGCGCCAGCAGCCCCTGGGGGACTAGCAAGGGGGAGACCCAGTACTTC. Translation gives CASSPWGTSKGETQYF. The whole variable domain, filled in from reference TRBV5-1 and TRBJ2-5, reads KAGVTQTPRYLIKTRGQQVTLSCSPISGHRSVSWYQQTPGQGLQFLFEYFSETQRNKGNFPGRFSGRQFSNSRSEMNVSTLELGDSALYLCASSPWGTSKGETQYFGPGTRLLVL.

Here the CDR3 DNA reads TGCGCCAGCAGCCAAGTCACAGGATACAATGAGCAGTTCTTC. Its translation: CASSQVTGYNEQFF. This sequence joins TRBV4-1 and TRBJ2-1, with D perhaps matching TRBD1 (5 bases). V gave up 1 base and J gave up 4 bases, with 8 bases separating them. CDR1 is MGHRA, CDR2 YSYEKL, per germline. The CDR3 totals 14 residues.

V and J are TRBV7-8 and TRBJ2-3, with D unclear. The V gene's germline CDR1 is SGHVS and CDR2 FQNEAQ. V was clipped by 4 bases and J by 6 bases, with 5 bases between them. This CDR3 region has 11 residues. The CDR3 loop is CASSSRDTQYF. As DNA, the CDR3 is TGTGCCAGCAGCTCTAGGGATACGCAGTATTTT.

The chain couples TRBV3-1 to TRBJ2-7; D uncertain. Germline V lookup: CDR1 LGHDT, CDR2 YNNKEL (reference sequence). The V end was cut by 0 bases, the J end by 2 bases, with 5 bases between. The CDR3 consists of 13 residues. CDR3: CASSQDFPYEQYF. The CDR3 region has the DNA TGTGCCAGCAGCCAAGATTTCCCCTACGAGCAGTACTTC.

The rearrangement joins TRBV29-1 to TRBJ2-2; D might be TRBD1 or TRBD2, each matching 5 bases. V lost 4 bases, J lost 2 bases, and 8 bases lay in between. The CDR3 consists of 13 residues. CDR1 is SQVTM, CDR2 ANQGSEA, per germline. CDR3 bases: TGCAGCGTTGGTCGGGACAACACCGGGGAGCTGTTTTTT. It specifies CSVGRDNTGELFF.

The rearrangement links TRBV29-1 to TRBJ2-1; 7 bases line up with TRBD1. Trimming removed 5 bases from V and 0 bases from J; junction bases left unmatched: 7. The CDR3 runs to 15 residues. Germline V gives CDR1 SQVTM, CDR2 ANQGSEA. This CDR3 reads CSVTGQESSYNEQFF. The DNA for the CDR3 is TGCAGCGTTACCGGACAGGAGAGCTCCTACAATGAGCAGTTCTTC.

The chain joins TRBV19 to TRBJ2-1, with D uncertain. Looked up from germline, CDR1 is LNHDA and CDR2 is SQIVND (reference sequence). The CDR3 has 11 residues. V gave up 7 bases and J gave up 7 bases, with 8 bases separating them. The CDR3 coding sequence is TGTGCCAGTAATCTGGGGAATGAGCAGTTCTTC. It is translated as CASNLGNEQFF.

V is TRBV24-1 and J is TRBJ2-3; 8 positions agree with TRBD2. Per the germline V gene, CDR1 is KGHDR and CDR2 is SFDVKD. The V and J ends lost 4 bases and 1 base, in that order; junction bases with no gene match: 6. The CDR3 extends over 16 amino acids. The chain's CDR3 is CATSEPGGRGTDTQYF. CDR3 coding DNA: TGTGCCACCAGTGAACCGGGAGGGCGGGGCACAGATACGCAGTATTTT.

The rearrangement links TRBV24-1 to TRBJ2-2; 8 bases line up with TRBD2. V shed 4 bases, J shed 5 bases, and the junction held 8 bases outside the gene matches. CDR3 length: 16 amino acids. Germline values: CDR1 KGHDR, CDR2 SFDVKD. CDR3: CATSDYGTSGTGELFF. The CDR3 DNA reads TGTGCCACCAGTGACTACGGGACTAGTGGTACCGGGGAGCTGTTTTTT.

The rearrangement joins TRBV6-6 to TRBJ2-5; D uncertain. Germline loops: CDR1 MNHNY, CDR2 SVGAGI (reference sequence). The CDR3 is 14 residues long. V gave up 2 bases and J gave up 2 bases, with 9 bases separating them. In DNA form, the CDR3 reads TGTGCCAGCAGTTACCAAGTTTCACAAGAGACCCAGTACTTC. Residues: CASSYQVSQETQYF.

The rearrangement links TRBV29-1 to TRBJ2-1; 10 bases fit TRBD2. In germline, CDR1 is SQVTM, CDR2 ANQGSEA. CDR3 size: 13 residues. V dropped 6 bases and J dropped 4; count of bases not matched to a gene: 3. CDR3 sequence: CSVSGRAYNEQFF. The CDR3 DNA follows: TGCAGCGTCAGCGGGAGGGCGTACAATGAGCAGTTCTTC.

This chain connects TRBV20-1 to TRBJ2-1; D could derive from TRBD1 or TRBD2 (5 bases each). The CDR3 runs to 16 residues. Germline CDR1 is DFQATT and CDR2 is SNEGSKA (reference sequence). Trimming removed 0 bases from V and 6 bases from J, with 18 bases in between. Here the CDR3 DNA reads TGCAGTGCTAGAGATCGACGCATGGGGGATCTCAATGAGCAGTTCTTC. This encodes CSARDRRMGDLNEQFF.

This rearrangement joins TRBV7-6 to TRBJ1-5; D is unclear. CDR3 length: 15 amino acids. Trimming stripped 5 bases from V and 7 bases from J, with 18 bases between. Per germline, CDR1 SGHVS and CDR2 FNYEAQ. This chain's CDR3 is CASSPRGTVPQPQHF. In DNA form, the CDR3 reads TGTGCCAGCAGCCCTCGTGGCACAGTCCCCCAGCCCCAGCATTTT.

The chain joins TRBV9 to TRBJ1-4; 8 bases are a match to TRBD1. J gave up 4 bases and V 1 base, and 3 bases lay outside the gene matches. Germline assignment: CDR1 SGDLS and CDR2 YYNGEE. This CDR3 is built from 15 residues. CDR3 coding DNA: TGTGCCAGCAGCGTAACAGGGGGTAATAATGAAAAACTGTTTTTT. Its translation is CASSVTGGNNEKLFF.

The rearrangement links TRBV6-6 to TRBJ2-7; D is unclear. CDR1 and CDR2 from the germline V gene are MNHNY and SVGAGI (reference sequence). V was clipped by 2 bases and J by 5 bases, with 16 bases between them. The CDR3 totals 15 residues. CDR3 nucleotide sequence: TGTGCCAGCAGTTACCGTGCCGGGCAGGTCGACGAGCAGTACTTC. Translated: CASSYRAGQVDEQYF.

The CDR3 nucleotides read TGCGCCAGCAGCTTGTTCTCCAGGTCCTCCTACGAGCAGTACTTC. It translates to CASSLFSRSSYEQYF. The chain couples TRBV5-1 to TRBJ2-7, with D hard to call. The CDR3 is 15 residues long. V was cut by 1 base and J by 0 bases, with 11 bases left in between. The germline V gene encodes CDR1 SGHRS and CDR2 YFSETQ.

CDR3 amino acids: CASSDHEETQYF. CDR3 sequence (DNA): TGTGCCAGCAGCGACCACGAAGAGACCCAGTACTTC. The chain is built from TRBV5-4 and TRBJ2-5; the D is unclear. The CDR3 is 12 residues long. Germline V gives CDR1 SGHNT, CDR2 YYREEE (reference sequence). Trimming removed 4 bases at V and 3 bases at J, with 7 bases between.

As DNA, the CDR3 is TGTGCCAGCAGTCGGACCGGGGGAGAGCAGTTCTTC. As protein: CASSRTGGEQFF. The chain couples TRBV9 to TRBJ2-1; D perhaps matches TRBD2 (6 bases). The V end was cut by 5 bases, the J end by 10 bases, with 13 bases between. The V gene's germline CDR1 is SGDLS and CDR2 YYNGEE. The CDR3 extends over 12 amino acids. Full variable domain (rest looked up from reference TRBV9 and TRBJ2-1): DSGVTQTPKHLITATGQRVTLRCSPRSGDLSVYWYQQSLDQGLQFLIQYYNGEERAKGNILERFSAQQFPDLHSELNLSSLELGDSALYFCASSRTGGEQFFGPGTRLTVL.

The CDR3 nucleotides are TGCAGCGTTGTCGGCGGGAGCACAGATACGCAGTATTTT. Translation: CSVVGGSTDTQYF. V usage is TRBV29-1 and J usage is TRBJ2-3; tentative D call: TRBD2 (5 bases). The CDR3 runs to 13 residues. Germline values: CDR1 SQVTM, CDR2 ANQGSEA. V gave up 4 bases and J gave up 0 bases, with 8 bases separating them.

This chain joins TRBV21-1 and TRBJ2-6; TRBD1, as called in the table, went unchecked against the DNA. TRBV21-1 has pseudogene status. The CDR3 is made up of 18 amino acids. CDR3 sequence reads: CASSFRTGPHSGANVLTF. Here the CDR3 DNA reads TGTGCCAGCAGCTTTCGGACAGGGCCTCACTCTGGGGCCAACGTCCTGACTTTC.

The chain is built from TRBV11-1 and TRBJ2-7, with TRBD1 identical over 10 bases. V lost 5 bases, J lost 1 base, and 20 bases stayed unmatched. The germline V gene has CDR1 SGHAT and CDR2 FQDESV (reference sequence). The CDR3 covers 20 residues. This CDR3 is CASSGITGTGDAGGSYEQYF. CDR3 nucleotides: TGTGCCAGCAGCGGGATAACCGGGACAGGGGACGCAGGGGGTTCCTACGAGCAGTACTTC.

The J gene is TRBJ2-7, the V gene TRBV3-1; weak D call: TRBD2 (7 bases). In germline, CDR1 is LGHDT, CDR2 YNNKEL (reference sequence). This CDR3 spans 16 amino acids. The V end lost 0 bases, the J end lost 2 bases, and 14 bases lay between the germline ends. The CDR3: CASSQDVPGGPYEQYF. DNA for the CDR3: TGTGCCAGCAGCCAAGACGTCCCCGGGGGGCCCTACGAGCAGTACTTC.

The table lists this clonotype with a count of one. The chain is built from TRBV13 and TRBJ1-2; TRBD1 is a possible D gene (6 bases). Germline V gene sequence: CDR1 PRHDT, CDR2 FYEKMQ (reference sequence). The V and J ends lost 3 bases and 4 bases respectively, with 9 bases between them. The length of the CDR3 is 13 residues. CDR3: CASSFGGSYGYTF. The CDR3 DNA reads TGTGCCAGCAGCTTCGGGGGCTCCTATGGCTACACCTTC.

This chain uses TRBV24-1 with TRBJ2-2, with D unresolved. Trimming removed 0 bases at V and 3 bases at J, with 19 bases between. The germline gives CDR1 KGHDR, CDR2 SFDVKD. The CDR3 loop spans 19 amino acids. CDR3: CATSDLPAVGEFDTGELFF. The CDR3 DNA sequence: TGTGCCACCAGTGATTTGCCCGCCGTGGGCGAATTTGACACCGGGGAGCTGTTTTTT.

V usage is TRBV29-1 and J usage is TRBJ2-7, with 9 bases lining up with TRBD1. The germline V gene has CDR1 SQVTM and CDR2 ANQGSEA. The CDR3 runs to 13 residues. V was pared by 5 bases and J by 1 base, with 3 bases of the junction left unmatched. CDR3 residues: CSVRTGASYEQYF. The CDR3, as DNA: TGCAGCGTTCGGACAGGGGCGTCCTACGAGCAGTACTTC.